Presented here are 5 T cell receptor beta chains from one specimen sequenced in a study of blood T cell repertoires in COVID-19. Method: immunoSEQ multiplex PCR; TCRdb's copy keeps in-frame clones and lacks some. The sample lists approximately 150,000 clones, about 85% seen once, with about 1.4% in the top ten. The sample comprised peripheral blood. These receptor sequences come from a human donor in a cohort sampled during active COVID-19.

V gene TRBV9 combines with J gene TRBJ2-7; the match to TRBD1 covers 10 bases. This CDR3 has 16 residues. V was clipped by 0 bases and J by 4 bases; unmatched bases: 7. CDR1 and CDR2 from the germline V gene are SGDLS and YYNGEE. In DNA, the CDR3 is TGTGCCAGCAGCGTAGAAGGGTGGGGACAGGGGTACGAGCAGTACTTC. The encoded protein is CASSVEGWGQGYEQYF.

The V and J genes are TRBV6-5 and TRBJ2-7; possible D gene TRBD1, 5 bases. The CDR3 is 14 residues long. Germline V gene data show CDR1 as MNHEY and CDR2 as SVGAGI. V lost 5 bases and J 5 bases, leaving 16 bases between the germline ends. CDR3: CASSTRGHGNEQYF. CDR3 in DNA: TGTGCCAGCAGTACCCGAGGACATGGGAACGAGCAGTACTTC.

This clone has a single count. The chain combines TRBV6-5 with TRBJ2-7, with 7 bases matching TRBD2. CDR1 and CDR2 from the germline V gene are MNHEY and SVGAGI. The CDR3 covers 15 residues. The V segment lost 2 bases and the J segment 7 bases; nucleotides outside the gene matches: 11. CDR3 bases: TGTGCCAGCAGTTACGGAGCGGGACCTAACATTGAGCAGTACTTC. This codes for CASSYGAGPNIEQYF.

The table lists this clone with a count of one. The V call is TRBV2, the J call TRBJ1-2; TRBD1 matches 8 bases. The CDR3 spans 13 residues. CDR1 and CDR2 from the germline V gene are SNHLY and FYNNEI. J was trimmed by 6 bases and V by 6 bases; bases with no gene match: 6. The CDR3 nucleotides read TGTGCCAGCAGGTCAGGGGGCGTTAATGGCTACACCTTC. Protein product: CASRSGGVNGYTF.

This chain connects TRBV28 to TRBJ2-7; 7 positions match TRBD2. V shed 6 bases, J shed 5 bases, and the junction held 10 bases outside the gene matches. This CDR3 is 14 amino acids long. Germline-derived CDR1 and CDR2 are MDHEN and SYDVKM. CDR3 sequence: CASRLSGDGNEQYF. The CDR3 nucleotides are TGTGCCAGCAGATTAAGCGGGGATGGTAACGAGCAGTACTTC.